Listed here are 11 T cell receptor beta chains from one sample, sequenced in a study of blood T cell repertoires in COVID-19. Sequencing was performed with immunoSEQ multiplex PCR; in TCRdb, only in-frame clones are kept and a portion is missing. The table shows approximately 220,000 clones, with approximately 84% occurring only once. The specimen was peripheral blood. All receptors derive from an older woman with acute or convalescent COVID-19.

This rearrangement joins TRBV5-1 to TRBJ2-1; 9 bases line up with TRBD1. This CDR3 has 15 amino acids. Per the germline V gene, CDR1 is SGHRS and CDR2 is YFSETQ. The junction had 3 bases not matched to a gene; V was cut back by 3 bases and J by 2 bases. Written as DNA, the CDR3 is TGCGCCAGCAGCTGGGGACAGGGAACCTACAATGAGCAGTTCTTC. It is translated as CASSWGQGTYNEQFF.

The chain employs TRBV2 and TRBJ2-5; 14 nucleotides align to TRBD2. The CDR3 length is 14 residues. Looked up from germline, CDR1 is SNHLY and CDR2 is FYNNEI. After removal of 8 bases from V and 5 bases from J, the junction contained 4 bases not matched to a gene. CDR3 in DNA: TGTGCCAGCGGACTAGCGGGGGGTTGGGAGACCCAGTACTTC. Translated: CASGLAGGWETQYF.

The rearrangement joins TRBV27 to TRBJ2-1; 10 nucleotides match TRBD2. This CDR3 contains 16 residues. The germline gives CDR1 MNHEY, CDR2 SMNVEV (reference sequence). J gave up 3 bases and V 3 bases, and 5 bases lay outside the gene matches. CDR3 residues: CASSFRVAGGYNEQFF. Here the CDR3 DNA reads TGTGCCAGCAGTTTCCGGGTAGCGGGGGGCTACAATGAGCAGTTCTTC.

The V call is TRBV6-5, the J call TRBJ1-4, with no clear D. The germline V gene encodes CDR1 MNHEY and CDR2 SVGAGI. V was pared by 5 bases and J by 1 base, with 5 bases between. This CDR3 is 13 amino acids long. In DNA, the CDR3 is TGTGCCAGCAGTCTCCGAACTAATGAAAAACTGTTTTTT. This codes for CASSLRTNEKLFF.

The rearrangement links TRBV29-1 to TRBJ1-1, with 7 bases matching TRBD1. The CDR3 is 12 amino acids. J was trimmed by 1 base and V by 7 bases; bases with no gene match: 3. Germline CDR1 and CDR2: SQVTM and ANQGSEA. CDR3: CSGRTGNTEAFF. The CDR3 DNA reads TGCAGCGGTAGGACAGGGAACACTGAAGCTTTCTTT.

This rearrangement joins TRBV19 to TRBJ2-4; D is possibly TRBD2 (6 bases). In germline, CDR1 is LNHDA, CDR2 SQIVND (reference sequence). V dropped 5 bases and J dropped 0 bases, with 11 bases sitting between them. This CDR3 is built from 15 residues. CDR3 amino acids: CASSLPGGAKNIQYF. CDR3 sequence (DNA): TGTGCCAGTAGTCTCCCCGGGGGAGCCAAAAACATTCAGTACTTC.

The chain has TRBV10-3 and TRBJ2-6; 13 nucleotides align to TRBD2. V trimming: 10 bases; J trimming: 2 bases; junction bases outside the gene matches: 8. The germline CDR1 and CDR2 sequences are ENHRY and SYGVKD. The CDR3 has 17 amino acids. The CDR3 reads CATGLAGASAGANVLTF. The CDR3 DNA is TGTGCCACCGGACTAGCGGGGGCCAGTGCTGGGGCCAACGTCCTGACTTTC.

A word on this clone: This same CDR3 is encoded by further DNA sequences in the sample. The chain carries TRBV9 and TRBJ1-2, with D maybe TRBD1 (6 bases). The CDR3 runs to 12 residues. The V and J ends lost 7 bases and 4 bases respectively, with 11 bases between them. Germline-derived CDR1 and CDR2 are SGDLS and YYNGEE. CDR3 loop: CASSRDTYGYTF. Here the CDR3 DNA reads TGTGCCAGCTCCCGGGACACCTATGGCTACACCTTC.

The rearrangement links TRBV6-5 to TRBJ2-7; a weak D match, TRBD1 (5 bases). Germline V CDR1 and CDR2: MNHEY, SVGAGI. CDR3 length: 11 amino acids. V shed 7 bases and J shed 2 bases, with 6 bases lying between them. This chain's CDR3 is CASTGTYEQYF. CDR3 DNA: TGTGCCAGCACAGGGACCTACGAGCAGTACTTC.

The chain carries TRBV5-1 and TRBJ2-1; D ambiguous. V was shortened by 4 bases and J by 9 bases, with 20 bases between the two germline ends. Germline CDR1 SGHRS, CDR2 YFSETQ. There are 15 residues in the CDR3. DNA for the CDR3: TGCGCCAGCAGCATGGAGACGGATTCGCCGGGTGAGCAGTTCTTC. It encodes CASSMETDSPGEQFF. The full variable domain, its missing parts supplied by reference TRBV5-1 and TRBJ2-1, is KAGVTQTPRYLIKTRGQQVTLSCSPISGHRSVSWYQQTPGQGLQFLFEYFSETQRNKGNFPGRFSGRQFSNSRSEMNVSTLELGDSALYLCASSMETDSPGEQFFGPGTRLTVL.

This chain uses TRBV12-3 or TRBV12-4 with TRBJ1-1; the D is unclear. There are 13 residues in the CDR3. The V and J ends lost 7 bases and 6 bases respectively, with 15 bases between them. For the CDR3, the DNA is TGTGCCAGCATCTTATCCTGGGGAGCTGAAGCTTTCTTT. Translated: CASILSWGAEAFF.